The 2 T cell receptor beta chains presented below share a single source sample, sequenced in a study of control samples from healthy donors and cancer patients. Generated by immunoSEQ multiplex PCR, the TCRdb table keeps only in-frame clones and is missing some. The data show some 67,000 clones, about nine tenths seen once. Specimen: PBMCs. These TCRs come from a man aged 55 to 70 with lung cancer.

V gene TRBV6-5 combines with J gene TRBJ1-2; D might be TRBD1 (6 bases). Trimming stripped 0 bases from V and 8 bases from J, with 13 bases between. The length of the CDR3 is 14 residues. Germline CDR1 reads MNHEY; CDR2 reads SVGAGI. The CDR3 nucleotides are TGTGCCAGCAGTTACTCGGGGGCAGGGGTAGGCTACACCTTC. As protein: CASSYSGAGVGYTF.

The rearrangement joins TRBV24-1 to TRBJ2-1, with 9 bases matching TRBD1. Germline loops: CDR1 KGHDR, CDR2 SFDVKD. V dropped 1 base and J dropped 9; count of bases not matched to a gene: 9. There are 16 residues in the CDR3. The CDR3 DNA is TGTGCCACCAGTGATTTCGCTAACAGGGGGCAAGGTGAGCAGTTCTTC. This encodes CATSDFANRGQGEQFF.